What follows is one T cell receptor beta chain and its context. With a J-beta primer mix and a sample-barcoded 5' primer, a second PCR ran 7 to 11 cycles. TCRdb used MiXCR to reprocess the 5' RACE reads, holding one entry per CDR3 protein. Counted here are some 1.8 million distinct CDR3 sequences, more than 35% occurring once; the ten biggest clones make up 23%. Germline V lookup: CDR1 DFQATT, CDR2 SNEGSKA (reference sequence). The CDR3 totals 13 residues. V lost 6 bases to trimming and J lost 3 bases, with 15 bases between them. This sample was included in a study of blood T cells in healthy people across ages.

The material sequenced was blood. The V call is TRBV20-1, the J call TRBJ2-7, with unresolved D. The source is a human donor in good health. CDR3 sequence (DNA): TGCAGTGCGATCTACCCCCGGAGCTACGAGCAGTACTTC. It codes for CSAIYPRSYEQYF.